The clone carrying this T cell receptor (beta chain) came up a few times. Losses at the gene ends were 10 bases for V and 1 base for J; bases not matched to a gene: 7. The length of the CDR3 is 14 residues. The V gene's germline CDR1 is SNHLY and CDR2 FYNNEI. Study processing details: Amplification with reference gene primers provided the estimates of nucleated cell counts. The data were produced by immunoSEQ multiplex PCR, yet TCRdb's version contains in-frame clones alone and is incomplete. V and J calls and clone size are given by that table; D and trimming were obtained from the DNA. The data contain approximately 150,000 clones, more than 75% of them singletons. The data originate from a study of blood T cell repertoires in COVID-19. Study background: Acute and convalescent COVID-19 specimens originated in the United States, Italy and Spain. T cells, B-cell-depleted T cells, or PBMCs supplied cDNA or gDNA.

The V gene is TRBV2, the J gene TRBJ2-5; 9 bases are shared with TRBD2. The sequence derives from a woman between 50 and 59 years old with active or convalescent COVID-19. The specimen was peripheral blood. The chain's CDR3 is CATASGALQETQYF. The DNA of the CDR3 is TGTGCCACCGCTAGCGGGGCTCTCCAAGAGACCCAGTACTTC.